This record concerns one TCR beta chain sequence. What it binds is unknown. The germline gives CDR1 MGHRA, CDR2 YSYEKL. The CDR3 covers 13 residues. The ends were cut back, 2 bases at V and 8 bases at J, with 10 bases in the middle. This record comes from a study of T cell repertoires in cytomegalovirus infection. Study-wide results and limits: HLA-C-restricted CMV-specific TCR beta clonotypes were dominant in the ex vivo response.

MiXCR was run by TCRdb on the reads, yielding one entry per CDR3 protein. The table includes about 920,000 distinct CDR3 sequences, more than 25% detected once. The sequencing used cultured CD8+ T cells from PBMCs, collected from culture after CMV antigen stimulation. The chain carries TRBV4-1 and TRBJ2-1; D remains ambiguous. This sequence originates from a human donor in good health (CMV status not recorded). Some clones in this sample may be carry-over from other donors' samples. The CDR3 spells CASSQPQAHEQFF. For the CDR3, the DNA is TGCGCCAGCAGCCAACCTCAGGCCCATGAGCAGTTCTTC.